This record covers a single T cell receptor beta chain. Its specificity is unknown. Each of the donors was a healthy bone marrow donor. The primer mix had 60 Vbeta and 13 Jbeta primers. Per the original methods: The authors later counted 70 million to 85 million unique TCR beta chains, approximately 12 million of them shared. The data were produced by immunoSEQ multiplex PCR, yet TCRdb's version contains in-frame clones alone and is incomplete. D and trimming come from the DNA, and the V and J calls and clone size come from that table. The sample has approximately 160,000 clones; over 70% are singletons. The CDR3 runs 14 residues. V was shortened by 5 bases and J by 0 bases, with 8 bases between the two germline ends. Per germline, CDR1 SGHVS and CDR2 FQNEAQ. These data come from a study of cytomegalovirus exposure and HLA in healthy donors. Overall study results and limits: In a later analysis, a genetic analysis reported fewer productive-TCR N-insertions in an Asian-associated ancestry cluster than the cohort average.

This receptor was obtained from a male donor in good health and CMV-seropositive. Specimen: PBMCs. This rearrangement joins TRBV7-8 to TRBJ1-5, with D tentatively TRBD1 (5 bases). The DNA of the CDR3 is TGTGCCAGCAGCAACAGGAGTAGCAATCAGCCCCAGCATTTT. Protein: CASSNRSSNQPQHF.